Detailed here is one TCR beta chain. Its antigen is not identified. The data originate from a study of beta chain features in type 1 diabetes. Study-level points and caveats: Across all four CD4+ subsets, people with type 1 diabetes showed modestly shorter TCRB CDR3s. Type 1 diabetes patients showed fewer insertions and more deletions at VDJ junctions.

Germline CDR1 and CDR2: SGHAT and FQNNGV. The CDR3 covers 15 residues. The V and J ends lost 5 bases and 0 bases respectively, with 12 bases between them. Sequencing targeted expressed TCRB transcripts, as all isolated RNA had been reverse transcribed. This table comes from immunoSEQ multiplex PCR, and its TCRdb copy is limited to in-frame clones, with some not included. This sample yields 130,000 or so clones, of which approximately 9% are seen a single time; roughly 0.75% belongs to the top ten. The gene calls are TRBV11-2 and TRBJ2-3, with D perhaps TRBD1 (6 bases). What was sequenced was central memory CD4+ T cells from blood. This sequence was found in a man aged 25-40 years with type 1 diabetes. CDR3 sequence reads: CASSPRGTSTDTQYF. The CDR3 DNA reads as TGTGCCAGCAGCCCTAGGGGGACCAGCACAGATACGCAGTATTTT.